A single sample is the source of the 32 T cell receptor beta chains below, sequenced in a study of tissue T cells after allogeneic stem cell transplantation. The assay was immunoSEQ multiplex PCR, and TCRdb's table has in-frame clones only and misses some. The profile shows 48,000 or so clones, roughly four fifths of them singletons. Sequencing was carried out using sorted cells pooled from one or two spleens. The receptors were sampled from a pool of C57BL/6 mice in good health.

Only a few counts were recorded for this clone. Gene names are mouse gene names. The read halts 1 residue ahead of the CDR3 end, with the missing end drawn from the germline J gene. The chain combines TRBV4 with TRBJ2-7; 11 bases fit TRBD2. The CDR3 has 14 amino acids. V gave up 5 bases and J gave up 3 bases; unmatched junction bases: 3. Germline lookup yields CDR1 LGHDT and CDR2 YNNKQL (reference sequence). CDR3 sequence: CASSRTGGFYEQYF. The CDR3 DNA, read in part, is TGTGCCAGCAGCCGGACTGGGGGGTTCTATGAACAGTAC.

Concerning this clone itself: The genes and germline here are from mouse. The CDR3 extends 1 residue past the end of the read, so its final part is completed from the germline J gene. Different DNA sequences within this sample yield the same CDR3. The gene calls are TRBV5 and TRBJ2-3; the D call may be TRBD1 or TRBD2 (5 bases each). This CDR3 comprises 15 residues. Germline V CDR1 and CDR2: LGHNA, YNLKQL (reference sequence). Trimming pared 0 bases from V and 0 bases from J, leaving 7 bases between. The CDR3 loop reads CASSQEGVSAETLYF. CDR3 DNA, as far as it was read: TGTGCCAGCAGCCAAGAGGGGGTTAGTGCAGAAACGCTGTAT.

With regard to this clone: Genes here carry mouse names. The read falls 1 residue short of the CDR3 end, and the missing part is taken from the germline J gene. This chain connects TRBV12-1 to TRBJ2-4; 10 bases are shared with TRBD1. Germline CDR1 is SGHSN and CDR2 is HYEKVE. V shed 2 bases, J shed 6 bases, and the junction held 1 base outside the gene matches. The CDR3 length is 13 residues. CDR3 bases read: TGTGCCAGCTCTCGGGGACAGGGGAACACCTTGTAC. It yields the protein CASSRGQGNTLY. The whole CDR3 sequence is CASSRGQGNTLYF.

A remark on this clone: Gene names and germline refer to mouse. The CDR3 goes on 1 residue after the read ends, and that part is filled in from the germline J gene. The chain couples TRBV24 to TRBJ2-4; 12 bases are a match to TRBD2. Unmatched junction bases numbered 7, after V lost 6 bases and J lost 0 bases. The CDR3 loop spans 17 amino acids. The germline V gene has CDR1 KGHTA and CDR2 FRNEEI. The CDR3 is CASRLETGGASQNTLYF. The sequenced CDR3 bases are TGTGCCAGCAGGTTGGAGACTGGGGGGGCTAGTCAAAACACCTTGTAC.

This clone was found once. Genes and germline come from the mouse. The read terminates 1 residue before the CDR3 end, so the remaining end is supplied by the germline J gene. V and J are TRBV12-2 and TRBJ2-5, with a weak D call TRBD2 (6 bases). CDR3 size: 13 residues. From germline, CDR1 is SGHLS and CDR2 HYDKME. V shed 1 base and J shed 3 bases, with 7 bases lying between them. The CDR3 reads CASSLWGQDTQYF. CDR3 DNA (partial): TGTGCCAGCTCTCTTTGGGGGCAAGACACCCAGTAC.

Turning to this clone: Mouse gene names and germline throughout. Sequencing ends 1 residue short of the CDR3 end; the germline J gene provides the rest. The chain carries TRBV3 and TRBJ2-2, with 8 bases identical to TRBD1. The CDR3 is made up of 15 amino acids. The trim removed 3 bases at V and 1 base at J, leaving 1 base unmatched. Germline V gene data show CDR1 as SNHLY and CDR2 as FYNGKV (reference sequence). Incomplete CDR3 DNA: TGTGCCAGCAGCTTCACAGGGGGAAACACCGGGCAGCTCTAC. Protein sequence: CASSFTGGNTGQLY. From start to end, the CDR3 is CASSFTGGNTGQLYF.

A word on this clone: Mouse names are used for the genes. The read comes to an end 1 residue before the CDR3 does, leaving the germline J gene to fill in the end. This chain joins TRBV12-1 and TRBJ2-3; 8 nucleotides match TRBD2. The CDR3 totals 16 residues. Germline V gene lookup returns CDR1 SGHSN and CDR2 HYEKVE. V lost 0 bases, J lost 1 base, and 5 bases stayed unmatched. CDR3 DNA (partial): TGTGCCAGCTCTCTCGTCTGGGGGGAGGGTGCAGAAACGCTGTAT. The encoded protein is CASSLVWGEGAETLY. The full-length CDR3 reads as CASSLVWGEGAETLYF.

Notes on this clone: Genes and germline come from the mouse. The missing CDR3 end, 1 residue past where the read stops, is filled in from the germline J gene. The chain has TRBV19 and TRBJ1-1, with D uncertain. The CDR3 consists of 13 residues. Trimming took off 0 bases at V and 0 bases at J, with 3 bases between the two ends. Germline CDR1 reads FNHDT; CDR2 reads SITEND (reference sequence). The sequenced CDR3 bases are TGTGCCAGCAGTATAGGGACAAACACAGAAGTCTTC. Amino acid sequence: CASSIGTNTEVF. The full CDR3 protein is CASSIGTNTEVFF.

Points on this clone: Gene names and germline refer to mouse. The CDR3 end falls 1 residue outside the read, so it is completed with the germline J gene. This sample also contains other DNA sequences that code for the same CDR3. The V gene is TRBV13-1, the J gene TRBJ2-7, with 11 bases identical to TRBD2. This CDR3 region has 15 residues. Germline V gene sequence: CDR1 NSHNY, CDR2 SYGAGN. V was pared by 3 bases and J by 0 bases, with 2 bases of the junction left unmatched. The covered CDR3 bases are TGTGCCAGCAGTGGAGGGACTGGGGGCTCCTATGAACAGTAC. It codes for CASSGGTGGSYEQY. The CDR3 reads in full as CASSGGTGGSYEQYF.

Comment on this clone: The genes are named according to mouse. The CDR3 goes on 1 residue after the read ends, and that part is filled in from the germline J gene. The chain uses TRBV31 and TRBJ1-6; no reliable D call. TRBJ1-6 is an open reading frame whose function is uncertain. Germline V gives CDR1 GKSSPN, CDR2 SITVG. This CDR3 contains 12 residues. V was pared by 0 bases and J by 7 bases, with 4 bases between. CDR3 loop: CAWSLENSPLYF. Incomplete CDR3 DNA: TGTGCCTGGAGTCTAGAGAATTCGCCCCTCTAC.

Worth noting for this clone: Here the gene names and germline are mouse. Read sequence stops 1 residue before the CDR3 end, and the germline J gene provides the missing end. This chain joins TRBV13-2 and TRBJ2-5; TRBD1 aligns across 10 bases. This CDR3 region has 14 residues. CDR1 NNHNN and CDR2 SYGAGS come from the germline V gene (reference sequence). Trimming cost V 3 bases and J 6 bases; bases outside gene matches: 4. CDR3 loop: CASGAGQGIDTQYF. The sequenced part of the CDR3 DNA is TGTGCCAGCGGTGCGGGACAGGGGATCGACACCCAGTAC.

Comments on this clone: The gene names here belong to mouse. The CDR3 extends 1 residue past the end of the read, so its final part is completed from the germline J gene. The chain links TRBV31 to TRBJ2-1; TRBD2 aligns across 8 bases. The CDR3 is 14 amino acids. Germline V gene data show CDR1 as GKSSPN and CDR2 as SITVG. After removal of 1 base from V and 3 bases from J, the junction contained 2 bases not matched to a gene. CDR3 loop: CAWSRGGPYAEQFF. CDR3 bases read: TGTGCCTGGAGTCGGGGGGGGCCCTATGCTGAGCAGTTC.

For this clone: Gene names are the mouse ones. Read coverage stops 1 residue before the CDR3 terminus; the germline J gene supplies the remainder. This chain connects TRBV20 to TRBJ2-4, with 11 bases that match TRBD2. Germline values: CDR1 GFQATS, CDR2 STVNSAI. V lost 5 bases, J lost 0 bases, and 4 bases stayed unmatched. The CDR3 has 15 residues. CDR3 sequence reads: CGAFDWGGSQNTLYF. The CDR3 bases that were read are TGTGGTGCTTTCGACTGGGGGGGAAGTCAAAACACCTTGTAC.

A remark on this clone: These gene names are mouse names. The read halts 1 residue ahead of the CDR3 end, with the missing end drawn from the germline J gene. The chain employs TRBV26 and TRBJ1-4, with 7 bases lining up with TRBD1. This CDR3 region has 13 residues. Per germline, CDR1 KGHPV and CDR2 FQNQEV (reference sequence). J gave up 4 bases and V 6 bases, and 2 bases lay outside the gene matches. CDR3 sequence reads: CASSRDSNERLFF. The DNA read from the CDR3 is TGTGCCAGCAGCCGGGACAGCAACGAAAGATTATTT.

The table lists this clone with a count of one. Genes here carry mouse names. The sequence runs out 1 residue before the end of the CDR3; the remainder is reconstructed from the germline J gene. The V gene is TRBV13-2, the J gene TRBJ2-4; possibly TRBD2 for D (7 bases). CDR1 is NNHNN, CDR2 SYGAGS, per germline (reference sequence). V lost 0 bases to trimming and J lost 3 bases, with 11 bases between them. This CDR3 contains 15 residues. The CDR3: CASGDAGGRQNTLYF. The covered CDR3 bases are TGTGCCAGCGGTGATGCGGGGGGCCGGCAAAACACCTTGTAC.

A word on this clone: Germline and genes: mouse. The read finishes 1 residue shy of the CDR3 end, and the germline J gene is used to complete it. The V call is TRBV23, the J call TRBJ2-1; TRBD2, the table's D call, lacks a check against the DNA. Looked up from germline, CDR1 is KGHTA and CDR2 is FQNQQP. This CDR3 comprises 15 residues. The CDR3 DNA, read in part, is TGCTCCAGCAGTCAACACTGGGGGAACTATGCTGAGCAGTTC. It encodes CSSSQHWGNYAEQF. Given in full, the CDR3 is CSSSQHWGNYAEQFF.

A word on this clone: Genes here carry mouse names. The missing CDR3 end, 1 residue past where the read stops, is filled in from the germline J gene. The genes are TRBV2 and TRBJ1-2; D is unclear. Germline CDR1 is LGHNA and CDR2 is YSYQKL. The CDR3 is made up of 12 amino acids. Trimming pared 1 base from V and 6 bases from J, leaving 6 bases between. Incomplete CDR3 DNA: TGTGCCAGCAGCCAAGCCAGAGCCGACTACACC. Amino acid sequence: CASSQARADYT. The CDR3 in full is CASSQARADYTF.

On this clone itself: Gene labels here are mouse ones. The CDR3 end falls 1 residue outside the read, so it is completed with the germline J gene. V usage is TRBV31 and J usage is TRBJ1-2; tentative D call: TRBD1 (6 bases). Per germline, CDR1 GKSSPN and CDR2 SITVG. V was pared by 3 bases and J by 3 bases, with 17 bases between. The CDR3 runs 15 residues. CDR3 DNA (partial): TGTGCCTGGAGCCCCCAGGGGTACGTGGACTCCGACTACACC. Translated, it gives CAWSPQGYVDSDYT. From start to end, the CDR3 is CAWSPQGYVDSDYTF.

A note on this clone: Gene names denote mouse genes. The CDR3 end lies 1 residue beyond the end of the read and is filled in from the germline J gene. This chain joins TRBV26 and TRBJ2-3, with D possibly TRBD2 on 6 matching bases. The CDR3 loop spans 12 amino acids. Trimming cost V 3 bases and J 9 bases, with 10 bases left between them. Germline values: CDR1 KGHPV, CDR2 FQNQEV (reference sequence). The CDR3 region is CASSLAGVTLYF. The sequenced CDR3 bases are TGTGCCAGCAGTCTCGCTGGGGTCACGCTGTAT.

Concerning this clone: Gene names are mouse gene names. From the germline J gene comes the end of the CDR3, since the read stops 1 residue before it. The chain has TRBV12-1 and TRBJ2-7; 8 bases are shared with TRBD2. The CDR3 consists of 13 residues. Germline CDR1 SGHSN, CDR2 HYEKVE. The trim removed 0 bases at V and 7 bases at J, leaving 4 bases unmatched. CDR3 bases read: TGTGCCAGCTCTCTCTCTGGGGGGTGGGAACAGTAC. It translates to CASSLSGGWEQY. The entire CDR3 sequence reads CASSLSGGWEQYF. Based on the CDR3 plus reference TRBV12-1 and TRBJ2-7, the full variable domain is DSGVVQSPRHIIKEKGGRSVLTCIPISGHSNVVWYQQTLGKELKFLIQHYEKVERDKGFLPSRFSVQQFDDYHSEMNMSALELEDSAMYFCASSLSGGWEQYFGPGTRLTVL.

Points on this clone: Gene names are mouse gene names. The read is 1 residue too short to cover the CDR3 end, so that end is filled in from the germline J gene. The rearrangement joins TRBV13-1 to TRBJ2-1, with 8 bases that match TRBD2. The V gene's germline CDR1 is NSHNY and CDR2 SYGAGN. The CDR3 has 14 amino acids. The junction had 6 bases not matched to a gene; V was cut back by 6 bases and J by 4 bases. This CDR3 reads CASNRDWKYAEQFF. The covered CDR3 bases are TGTGCCAGCAACCGGGACTGGAAATATGCTGAGCAGTTC.

Points on this clone: The germline and genes are mouse ones. The read gets to within 1 residue of the CDR3 end, and the germline J gene fills in the rest. V is TRBV5 and J is TRBJ1-4; 7 bases match TRBD1. Germline CDR1 and CDR2: LGHNA and YNLKQL (reference sequence). There are 15 residues in the CDR3. The ends lost 4 bases at V and 0 bases at J; junction bases unmatched: 2. The CDR3 DNA, read in part, is TGTGCCAGCAGCCTCGGGACAGTTTCCAACGAAAGATTATTT. It codes for CASSLGTVSNERLF. The whole CDR3 sequence is CASSLGTVSNERLFF.

Points on this clone: Any gene name here is a mouse gene name. The read finishes 1 residue shy of the CDR3 end, and the germline J gene is used to complete it. The chain recombines TRBV5 with TRBJ1-1, with 8 bases aligning to TRBD1. The length of the CDR3 is 15 residues. The germline gives CDR1 LGHNA, CDR2 YNLKQL (reference sequence). The V and J ends lost 5 bases and 0 bases, in that order; junction bases with no gene match: 5. The covered CDR3 bases are TGTGCCAGCAGCGGCCAGGGGGCGGCAAACACAGAAGTCTTC. Its protein is CASSGQGAANTEVF. The entire CDR3 reads CASSGQGAANTEVFF.

Notes on this clone: The genes and germline here are from mouse. The sequenced fragment ends 1 residue before the CDR3 boundary, so the rest is inferred from the germline J gene. The gene calls are TRBV31 and TRBJ1-4; TRBD1 matches 8 bases. This CDR3 is built from 14 residues. V lost 0 bases, J lost 3 bases, and 0 bases stayed unmatched. Germline V gives CDR1 GKSSPN, CDR2 SITVG. CDR3 region: CAWSLQGANERLFF. The covered CDR3 bases are TGTGCCTGGAGTCTACAGGGGGCCAACGAAAGATTATTT.

In the case of this clone: The germline and genes are mouse ones. The read terminates 1 residue ahead of where the CDR3 ends, so the germline J gene completes it. V gene TRBV13-2 combines with J gene TRBJ1-2, with D possibly being TRBD1 (6 bases). Germline lookup yields CDR1 NNHNN and CDR2 SYGAGS (reference sequence). The length of the CDR3 is 15 residues. V lost 0 bases and J 0 bases, leaving 9 bases between the germline ends. CDR3 sequence reads: CASGDGGQTNSDYTF. The covered CDR3 bases are TGTGCCAGCGGTGATGGAGGACAGACAAACTCCGACTACACC.

With regard to this clone: The gene names here belong to mouse. The sequenced fragment ends 1 residue before the CDR3 boundary, so the rest is inferred from the germline J gene. The V and J genes are TRBV19 and TRBJ2-5; the D is unclear. Between the trimmed V and J ends, which lost 2 bases and 0 bases, there was a span of 10 bases. Germline assignment: CDR1 FNHDT and CDR2 SITEND (reference sequence). CDR3 length equals 15 residues. CDR3 amino acids: CASSINKLNQDTQYF. The CDR3 DNA, read in part, is TGTGCCAGCAGTATCAACAAACTTAACCAAGACACCCAGTAC.

This clone was found once. The listed genes are named as in mouse. The missing CDR3 end, 1 residue past where the read stops, is filled in from the germline J gene. The chain joins TRBV20 to TRBJ1-2; 7 positions agree with TRBD1. This CDR3 contains 11 residues. Germline V CDR1 and CDR2: GFQATS, STVNSAI. The chain's CDR3 is CGDRQNSDYTF. CDR3 DNA, as far as it was read: TGTGGGGACAGGCAAAACTCCGACTACACC. The complete variable domain, with remaining parts taken from reference TRBV20 and TRBJ1-2, reads GALVYQYPRRTICKSGTSMRMECQAVGFQATSVAWYRQSPQKTFELIALSTVNSAIKYEQNFTQEKFPISHPNLSFSSMTVLNAYLEDRGLYLCGDRQNSDYTFGSGTRLLVI.

This clone was seen only a few times. Gene names and germline refer to mouse. Read data end 1 residue before the CDR3 end; the end is taken from the germline J gene. The chain employs TRBV29 and TRBJ1-5; 10 bases fit TRBD1. The CDR3 is 14 amino acids. Trimming at V came to 8 bases and at J to 1 base, leaving 2 bases not matched to a gene. In germline, CDR1 is MSHET, CDR2 SYDVDS. The sequenced CDR3 bases are TGTGCTAGCCCGACAGGGGGCAACAACCAGGCTCCGCTT. Translated, it gives CASPTGGNNQAPL. The whole CDR3 sequence reads CASPTGGNNQAPLF.

Points on this clone: Germline and genes here are mouse. The CDR3 end is not reached by the read, which stops 1 residue before it; the germline J gene fills it in. This sequence joins TRBV13-2 and TRBJ1-5; maybe TRBD1 (5 bases). V was pared by 5 bases and J by 5 bases, with 11 bases between. The CDR3 covers 13 residues. CDR1 and CDR2 from the germline V gene are NNHNN and SYGAGS (reference sequence). This chain's CDR3 is CASGQGGDQAPLF. CDR3 DNA, as far as it was read: TGTGCCAGCGGCCAGGGAGGGGACCAGGCTCCGCTT.

This clone was observed once. Genes and germline are mouse. Coverage ceases 1 residue before the CDR3 finishes, and the germline J gene fills in the end. The genes are TRBV4 and TRBJ2-5; 10 positions match TRBD2. Germline-derived CDR1 and CDR2 are LGHDT and YNNKQL (reference sequence). The CDR3 consists of 14 residues. The trim removed 4 bases at V and 6 bases at J, leaving 4 bases unmatched. The DNA read from the CDR3 is TGTGCCAGCAGCTTCCGGGACTGGGGCGACACCCAGTAC. Its protein product is CASSFRDWGDTQY. The full CDR3 reads CASSFRDWGDTQYF.

As concerns this clone: The gene names here belong to mouse. The CDR3 end is not reached by the read, which stops 1 residue before it; the germline J gene fills it in. V is TRBV16 and J is TRBJ2-3, with TRBD2 identical over 7 bases. The V segment lost 1 base and the J segment 3 bases; nucleotides outside the gene matches: 10. The germline gives CDR1 SGHSA, CDR2 FRNQAP. The CDR3 runs to 17 residues. CDR3: CASSLGGSGGRAETLYF. The DNA read from the CDR3 is TGTGCAAGCAGCTTAGGAGGTAGTGGGGGGAGAGCAGAAACGCTGTAT.

Worth noting for this clone: Gene labels here are mouse ones. The read ends 1 residue before the CDR3 terminus; that terminus is restored from the germline J gene. The gene calls are TRBV31 and TRBJ2-1; 11 bases map to TRBD2. J lost 0 bases, V lost 3 bases, and 4 bases had no gene match. CDR1 and CDR2 (germline): GKSSPN, SITVG. CDR3 length: 16 amino acids. The CDR3 DNA, read in part, is TGTGCCTGGAGCCCCGGACTGGGGGGTAACTATGCTGAGCAGTTC. It translates to CAWSPGLGGNYAEQF. The full CDR3 sequence reads CAWSPGLGGNYAEQFF.